One TCR beta chain is described in this entry. Its cognate antigen is unknown. The germline gene is not matched at one end of the junction; a read error may be the cause. Profiled with immunoSEQ multiplex PCR; TCRdb holds only in-frame clones, not every one. The sample carries 120,000 or so clones, more than 75% recorded once. The germline CDR1 and CDR2 sequences are SGHVS and FQNEAQ. The CDR3 is 19 amino acids. The record originates from a study of T cell responses to AZD1222 COVID-19 vaccine. Study overall: Second-dose groups at about 4 or about 12 weeks were pooled.

Overall study results and limits: Spike-specific TCR depth and breadth grew after two AZD1222 doses. There were mostly white British donors and more females than males, and clonal diversity was possibly underestimated. Reportedly, nearly half of unique spike TCRs recognized epitopes outside B.1.351/B.1.1.7 mutations.

The specimen comprised peripheral blood, sampled on day 0 of AZD1222 vaccination. The receptor comes from an adult in good health. This chain connects TRBV7-8 to TRBJ2-6; 13 bases fit TRBD2. This CDR3 is CASSFSRTSGSSGANVLTF. The CDR3 DNA sequence: TGTGCCAGCAGCTTCTCCCGGACTAGCGGGAGCTCTGGGGCGAACGTCCTGACTTTC.